This T cell receptor beta chain emerged from a study of control samples from healthy donors and cancer patients (dated by TCRdb to about 2020). Notes on this clone: No cognate antigen has been identified for it. The sample holds no much larger clone one base away, and base qualities are not on file.

The library was built by means of the immunoSEQ multiplex PCR assay. Sourced from immuneACCESS, this table was stored by TCRdb with only in-frame sequences that have V and J called. A share of the clones is absent; for the studies checked, an unresolved V gene accounts for under half, and the remainder has no known explanation. The sample profile shows approximately 65,000 clones; under 90% of them were found once. The ten largest clones represent around a fifth of the sample. Including the terminal cysteine and phenylalanine, the CDR3 comprises 15 residues. The retained sequence is limited to the CDR3, 45 bases, with the frame set at the first base. V ends up 4 bases short and J 1 base short, with an unmatched junction base count of 7. CDR1 SGDLS and CDR2 YYNGEE were looked up in the germline V gene.

Specimen: PBMCs. This sequence was found in a man in his 60s with lung cancer. Recombination linked TRBV9 to TRBJ1-1; 7 junctional bases match TRBD1. The DNA is as follows: TGTGCCAGCAGCCCTCGGGACAGCCCGAACACTGAAGCTTTCTTT. It translates as CASSPRDSPNTEAFF.